Below, one T cell receptor beta chain is given with its context. Its antigen remains unidentified. This table comes from immunoSEQ multiplex PCR, and its TCRdb copy is limited to in-frame clones, with some not included. The profile shows 29,000 or so clones, about 83% of them singletons. The CDR3 length is 15 residues. The germline V gene encodes CDR1 GTSNPN and CDR2 SVGIG (reference sequence). The junction had 6 bases not matched to a gene; V was cut back by 2 bases and J by 4 bases. The data are from a study of T cell clonotyping in hematopoietic cell transplantation. Study summary: Cytoreduction preceded collection of pretransplant recipient samples.

The study, taken as a whole, reports: Higher Inverse Simpson Index values in graft donor and pretransplant recipient predicted broader posttransplant TCR diversity.

As for time point: recipient sample about 28 days before transplant, after cytoreduction. This specimen consisted of peripheral blood mononuclear cells, obtained before stem cell transplant. This chain links TRBV30 with TRBJ1-5, with 9 bases fitting TRBD1. This TCR derives from a woman in her twenties or thirties with chronic myeloid leukemia. Some clones in this sample may be carry-over from other donors' samples. CDR3: CAWSTGGTGNQPQHF. The CDR3, as DNA: TGTGCCTGGAGTACCGGGGGGACAGGGAATCAGCCCCAGCATTTT.